Listed here is a single T cell receptor (beta chain). The CDR3 covers 16 residues. This entry belongs to a study of blood T cells in healthy people across ages. Then a second PCR, running roughly 6 to 12 cycles, was carried out with a sample-barcoded 5' primer and a J-beta primer mix. One entry per CDR3 protein, called by TCRdb with MiXCR from the 5' RACE reads. Among around 600,000 distinct CDR3 sequences listed, 40% to 55% were seen once. The clonotype was recovered from a man older than 75 in good health. The sequenced sample consisted of blood. The chain carries TRBV21-1 and TRBJ2-7; TRBD1, the D gene given by the table, was not confirmed from the DNA. TRBV21-1 is labeled a pseudogene. Here the CDR3 DNA reads TGTGCCAGCAGCAAAATCGGGCAGGGTGAGCCCTACGAGCAGTACTTC. This sequence encodes CASSKIGQGEPYEQYF.